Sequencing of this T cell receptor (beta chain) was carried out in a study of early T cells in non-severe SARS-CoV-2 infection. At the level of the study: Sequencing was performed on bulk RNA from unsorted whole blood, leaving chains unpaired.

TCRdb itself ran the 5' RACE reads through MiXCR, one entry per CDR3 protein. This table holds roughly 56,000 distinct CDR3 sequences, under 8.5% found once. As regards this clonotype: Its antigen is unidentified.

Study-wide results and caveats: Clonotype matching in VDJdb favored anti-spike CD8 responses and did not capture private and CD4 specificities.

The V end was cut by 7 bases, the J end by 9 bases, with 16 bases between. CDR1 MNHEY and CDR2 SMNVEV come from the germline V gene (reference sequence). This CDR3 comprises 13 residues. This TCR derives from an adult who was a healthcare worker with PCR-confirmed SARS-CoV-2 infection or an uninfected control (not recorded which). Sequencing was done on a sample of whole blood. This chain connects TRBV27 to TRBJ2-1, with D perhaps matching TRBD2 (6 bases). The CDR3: CASMDYSGGEQFF. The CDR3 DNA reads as TGTGCCAGCATGGACTATTCGGGCGGTGAGCAGTTCTTC.